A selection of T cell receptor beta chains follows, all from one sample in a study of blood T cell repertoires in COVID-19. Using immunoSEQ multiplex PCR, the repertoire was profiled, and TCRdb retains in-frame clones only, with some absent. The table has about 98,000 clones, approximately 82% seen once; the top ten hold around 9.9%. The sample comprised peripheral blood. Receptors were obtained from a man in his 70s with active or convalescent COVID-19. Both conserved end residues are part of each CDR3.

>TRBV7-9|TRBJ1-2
CASSQLDGYTF
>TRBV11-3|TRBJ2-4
CASSLDHGGTGPLAKNIQYF
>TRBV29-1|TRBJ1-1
CSGNRGPRTEAFF
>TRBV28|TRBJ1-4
CASSSPGGQGQLFF
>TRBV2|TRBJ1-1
CASTKWGHLNTEAFF
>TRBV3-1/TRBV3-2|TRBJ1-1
CASSQARQEAFF
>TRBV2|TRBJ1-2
CASIQTGGNYGYTF
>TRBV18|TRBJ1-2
CASSPTRGQVHGYTF
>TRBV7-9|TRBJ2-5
CASSPEGETQYF
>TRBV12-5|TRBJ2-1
CASGLGDSYNEQFF
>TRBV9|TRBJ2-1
CASSSLTGSHNEQFF
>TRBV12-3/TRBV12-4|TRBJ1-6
CASRRGDSPLHF
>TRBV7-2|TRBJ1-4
CASSPFRKSTNEKLFF
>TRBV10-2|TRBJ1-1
CASASSGRRGTEAFF
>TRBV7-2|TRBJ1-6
CASSSTGQGIYNSPLHF
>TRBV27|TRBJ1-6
CASSKTGLNSPLHF
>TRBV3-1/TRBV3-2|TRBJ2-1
CASSQSTGGYEQFF
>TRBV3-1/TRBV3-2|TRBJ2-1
CASSQAFSGTHNEQFF
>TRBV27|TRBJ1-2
CASSSHNRGDYGYTF
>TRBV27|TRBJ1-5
CASSYRQGGGQPQHF
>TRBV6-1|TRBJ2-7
CASSDGQGRIYEQYF
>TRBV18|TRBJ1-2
CASSPMTVVNDGYTF
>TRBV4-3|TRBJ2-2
CASSPSGLAGAPGELFF
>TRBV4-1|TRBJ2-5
CASSQVDPSLLSNRETQYF
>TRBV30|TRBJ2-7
CAWSTPGQGNGGQYF
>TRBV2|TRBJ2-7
CASSSSPGGLAGPHSYEQYF
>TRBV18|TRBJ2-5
CASSPPLAGYQETQYF
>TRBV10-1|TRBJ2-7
CASSEALGPYEQYF
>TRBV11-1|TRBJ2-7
CASSPVWTGNEQYF
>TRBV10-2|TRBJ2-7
CASSEGLAGPYEQYF
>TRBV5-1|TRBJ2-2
CASNFLAGDTGELFF
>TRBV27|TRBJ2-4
CASSPPTGLAGGPGKNIQYF
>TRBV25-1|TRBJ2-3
CASSAQGLRLAGLNTQYF
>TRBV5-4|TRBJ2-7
CASSSPGQGYEQYF
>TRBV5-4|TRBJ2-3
CASSLRLAGGTDTQYF
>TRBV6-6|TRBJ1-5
CASSPGTFFNQPQHF
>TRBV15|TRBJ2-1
CATTPGQGVYEQFF
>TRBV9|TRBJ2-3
CASSPIGGGTGDTQYF
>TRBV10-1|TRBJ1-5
CASSESPDQPQHF
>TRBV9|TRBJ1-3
CASSIGGLSGNTIYF
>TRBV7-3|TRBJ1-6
CASSRTGGDSPLHF
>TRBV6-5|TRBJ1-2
CASKITGETGYTF
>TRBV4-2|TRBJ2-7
CASSQDALYEQYF